This TCR beta chain stems from a study of CD8+ T cells in alopecia areata. The study's findings and limits: On tofacitinib, scalp and blood still held many of the expanded lesional clones.

The CDR3 has 15 amino acids. Germline CDR1 LNHDA, CDR2 SQIVND (reference sequence). V gave up 3 bases and J gave up 2 bases, with 11 bases separating them. RNA was isolated and reverse transcribed to cDNA, the sequencing template. TCRdb keeps only in-frame clones here, not all; method: immunoSEQ multiplex PCR. The sample contains 150,000 to 200,000 clones, about 60% of which appear only once. Treatment denoted: oral pan-JAK inhibitor, 5-10 mg twice daily. As regards this clone: Antigen specificity is unknown.

J is TRBJ1-5 and V is TRBV19; no definite D call. This TCR came from a human donor with alopecia areata. Sample: CD8+ T cells sorted from blood, taken at week 24, from a patient treated with tofacitinib. The DNA for the CDR3 is TGTGCCAGTAGTATCTTAGGGAGTCGCAATCAGCCCCAGCATTTT. Its translation: CASSILGSRNQPQHF.